A single sample gave rise to the 22 T cell receptor beta chains below, sequenced in a study of blood T cell repertoires in COVID-19. Sequencing used immunoSEQ multiplex PCR; TCRdb keeps in-frame clones, though not all of them. The table has 430,000 or so clones, more than 75% seen once. The sample was PBMCs or T cells enriched from blood (not recorded which). All receptors derive from a middle-aged woman who had recovered from COVID-19.

The gene calls are TRBV19 and TRBJ1-2; no reliable D call. The CDR3 length is 14 residues. The germline V gene has CDR1 LNHDA and CDR2 SQIVND (reference sequence). Trimming shortened V by 6 bases and J by 5 bases, and 16 bases separated the two germline ends. The CDR3 reads CASSRPEGRYGYTF. The CDR3, as DNA: TGTGCCAGTAGCCGCCCGGAGGGCAGGTATGGCTACACCTTC.

V is TRBV12-3 or TRBV12-4 and J is TRBJ2-5; D not resolved. The CDR3 is 13 residues long. Trimming cost V 5 bases and J 7 bases, with 14 bases left between them. In DNA, the CDR3 is TGTGCCAGCAGTAACGACAACCAACGGACCCAGTACTTC. Protein sequence: CASSNDNQRTQYF.

The rearrangement joins TRBV7-8 to TRBJ2-1; 10 nucleotides align to TRBD2. Per germline, CDR1 SGHVS and CDR2 FQNEAQ. V shed 6 bases, J shed 3 bases, and the junction held 17 bases outside the gene matches. The CDR3 covers 19 residues. CDR3 sequence: CASRFSGRAVIPLYNEQFF. The CDR3 DNA reads as TGTGCCAGCAGGTTCAGCGGGAGGGCCGTTATCCCCCTCTACAATGAGCAGTTCTTC.

The chain recombines TRBV15 with TRBJ1-5; unclear D gene. Germline CDR1 reads LNHNV; CDR2 reads YYDKDF (reference sequence). The CDR3 is 13 amino acids. With 6 bases removed from V and 5 bases from J, the gap between germline ends came to 11 bases. Here the CDR3 reads CATRITPDQPQHF. In DNA form, the CDR3 reads TGTGCCACCAGAATAACACCAGATCAGCCCCAGCATTTT.

The chain uses TRBV5-6 and TRBJ2-1, with 7 nucleotides matching TRBD2. The CDR3 totals 13 residues. J lost 6 bases, V lost 4 bases, and 4 bases had no gene match. Germline V CDR1 and CDR2: SGHDT, YYEEEE. Here the CDR3 DNA reads TGTGCCAGCAGCATGGGACTAACCAATGAGCAGTTCTTC. It specifies CASSMGLTNEQFF.

This sequence joins TRBV3-1 (or the pseudogene TRBV3-2) and TRBJ2-2; tentative D call: TRBD1 (5 bases). V shed 1 base and J shed 5 bases, with 8 bases lying between them. Per the germline V gene, CDR1 is LGHDT and CDR2 is YNNKEL (reference sequence). CDR3 length: 14 amino acids. This chain's CDR3 is CASSQGTTTGELFF. CDR3 coding DNA: TGTGCCAGCAGCCAAGGGACAACAACCGGGGAGCTGTTTTTT.

The chain uses TRBV15 and TRBJ1-4, with a tentative D call TRBD1 (5 bases). CDR3 length: 15 residues. V dropped 6 bases and J dropped 1 base, with 12 bases sitting between them. The V gene's germline CDR1 is LNHNV and CDR2 YYDKDF (reference sequence). CDR3 DNA sequence: TGTGCCACCAGTCAGAAAAGGGGAACTAATGAAAAACTGTTTTTT. Translating it yields CATSQKRGTNEKLFF.

The chain combines TRBV6-5 with TRBJ1-5; D perhaps matches TRBD1 (5 bases). Germline CDR1 reads MNHEY; CDR2 reads SVGAGI. V was pared by 4 bases and J by 4 bases, with 14 bases between. There are 15 residues in the CDR3. DNA of the CDR3: TGTGCCAGCAGTTCAGCAGGGTGGTTAAATCAGCCCCAGCATTTT. Translation: CASSSAGWLNQPQHF.

V usage is TRBV14 and J usage is TRBJ2-6; 7 nucleotides match TRBD1. Germline V gene lookup returns CDR1 SGHDN and CDR2 FVKESK. The CDR3 length is 13 residues. With V trimmed by 3 bases and J by 8 bases, 1 base remained unmatched. The CDR3 reads CASSHRGTNVLTF. CDR3 nucleotides: TGTGCCAGCAGCCACAGGGGGACCAACGTCCTGACTTTC. The full variable domain, its missing parts supplied by reference TRBV14 and TRBJ2-6, is EAGVTQFPSHSVIEKGQTVTLRCDPISGHDNLYWYRRVMGKEIKFLLHFVKESKQDESGMPNNRFLAERTGGTYSTLKVQPAELEDSGVYFCASSHRGTNVLTFGAGSRLTVL.

The genes are TRBV14 and TRBJ1-1; 9 bases match TRBD1. The CDR3 extends over 16 amino acids. Unmatched junction bases numbered 5, after V lost 2 bases and J lost 1 base. CDR1 is SGHDN and CDR2 is FVKESK in the germline V gene. This CDR3 is CASSQLGTGQNTEAFF. As DNA, the CDR3 is TGTGCCAGCAGCCAACTCGGGACAGGGCAGAACACTGAAGCTTTCTTT.

This clone was recorded once. The chain is built from TRBV5-1 and TRBJ2-3, with 9 bases matching TRBD2. After removal of 2 bases from V and 0 bases from J, the junction contained 7 bases not matched to a gene. The germline CDR1 and CDR2 sequences are SGHRS and YFSETQ. The CDR3 consists of 17 residues. The CDR3 region is CASSLAGTSSSTDTQYF. CDR3 in DNA: TGCGCCAGCAGCTTAGCCGGGACTAGCAGTAGCACAGATACGCAGTATTTT.

V usage is TRBV19 and J usage is TRBJ1-1; 7 nucleotides align to TRBD1. Germline V gene sequence: CDR1 LNHDA, CDR2 SQIVND (reference sequence). CDR3 size: 14 residues. V lost 4 bases, J lost 4 bases, and 6 bases stayed unmatched. The CDR3 spells CASSSPGGITEAFF. The CDR3 DNA reads TGTGCCAGTAGTAGCCCAGGGGGAATCACTGAAGCTTTCTTT.

This chain connects TRBV5-1 to TRBJ1-1; weak D call: TRBD1 (6 bases). CDR1 is SGHRS and CDR2 is YFSETQ in the germline V gene. The V end lost 1 base, the J end lost 1 base, and 14 bases lay between the germline ends. The CDR3 has 16 amino acids. The CDR3 region has the DNA TGCGCCAGCAGCTTGATGACCGGGACACAGAACACTGAAGCTTTCTTT. It translates to CASSLMTGTQNTEAFF. The entire variable domain, with the rest obtained from reference TRBV5-1 and TRBJ1-1, is as follows: KAGVTQTPRYLIKTRGQQVTLSCSPISGHRSVSWYQQTPGQGLQFLFEYFSETQRNKGNFPGRFSGRQFSNSRSEMNVSTLELGDSALYLCASSLMTGTQNTEAFFGQGTRLTVV.

In its sample, this clone was seen once. The chain recombines TRBV4-2 with TRBJ1-4; no reliable D call. This CDR3 contains 14 residues. CDR1 is LGHNA, CDR2 YNFKEQ, per germline. With 4 bases removed from V and 4 bases from J, the gap between germline ends came to 10 bases. CDR3 nucleotides: TGTGCCAGCAGCCGGTGGGAGGATAATGAAAAACTGTTTTTT. Translating it yields CASSRWEDNEKLFF.

This sequence joins TRBV3-1 (or the pseudogene TRBV3-2) and TRBJ2-7, with D maybe TRBD1 (6 bases). V was trimmed by 4 bases and J by 3 bases, leaving 16 bases between them. This CDR3 spans 15 amino acids. The germline V gene has CDR1 LGHDT and CDR2 YNNKEL (reference sequence). The CDR3 DNA follows: TGTGCCAGCAGCCGGAATCAGGGGTTCGGCTACGAGCAGTACTTC. Amino acid sequence: CASSRNQGFGYEQYF.

The chain recombines TRBV10-2 with TRBJ2-2; 7 bases match TRBD2. Trimming cost V 8 bases and J 5 bases; bases outside gene matches: 5. The length of the CDR3 is 13 residues. The V gene's germline CDR1 is WSHSY and CDR2 SAAADI. CDR3 nucleotide sequence: TGCGCCAGCGGGCTAGCGGTTACCGGGGAGCTGTTTTTT. Its protein is CASGLAVTGELFF.

The chain employs TRBV19 and TRBJ2-3; perhaps TRBD2 as D (6 bases). Germline V gives CDR1 LNHDA, CDR2 SQIVND (reference sequence). This CDR3 is built from 15 residues. The germline V and J ends were trimmed by 6 bases and 0 bases, with 13 bases remaining between them. The CDR3 loop is CASRDASGSTDTQYF. In DNA, the CDR3 is TGTGCCAGTAGGGACGCCAGCGGGAGCACAGATACGCAGTATTTT.

The chain employs TRBV9 and TRBJ1-2; maybe TRBD1 (5 bases). This CDR3 contains 17 residues. The ends were cut back, 3 bases at V and 4 bases at J, with 22 bases in the middle. From germline, CDR1 is SGDLS and CDR2 YYNGEE. Written as DNA, the CDR3 is TGTGCCAGCAGCGCCGGATGGGTAGACTTCGGGGGCTATGGCTACACCTTC. This codes for CASSAGWVDFGGYGYTF. The variable domain in full, with the rest retrieved from reference TRBV9 and TRBJ1-2, is DSGVTQTPKHLITATGQRVTLRCSPRSGDLSVYWYQQSLDQGLQFLIQYYNGEERAKGNILERFSAQQFPDLHSELNLSSLELGDSALYFCASSAGWVDFGGYGYTFGSGTRLTVV.

This sequence joins TRBV19 and TRBJ2-1; TRBD2 is a possible D gene (7 bases). V dropped 4 bases and J dropped 2 bases, with 18 bases sitting between them. This CDR3 region has 17 residues. From germline, CDR1 is LNHDA and CDR2 SQIVND (reference sequence). CDR3 region: CASSKWSGGSAYNEQFF. For the CDR3, the DNA is TGTGCCAGTAGTAAATGGTCGGGGGGCTCAGCCTACAATGAGCAGTTCTTC.

The sample holds a few counts of this clone. V usage is TRBV7-2 and J usage is TRBJ2-3; possibly TRBD1 for D (5 bases). There are 17 residues in the CDR3. Germline V gene sequence: CDR1 SGHTA, CDR2 FQGNSA. V lost 2 bases, J lost 0 bases, and 15 bases lay in between. CDR3 DNA sequence: TGTGCCAGCAGCTTATTCGCGACAGAGGAGAGCACAGATACGCAGTATTTT. Its protein is CASSLFATEESTDTQYF.

This rearrangement joins TRBV2 to TRBJ2-7, with 7 bases aligning to TRBD1. CDR1 and CDR2 from the germline V gene are SNHLY and FYNNEI. Unmatched junction bases numbered 3, after V lost 5 bases and J lost 2 bases. This CDR3 spans 13 amino acids. CDR3 DNA sequence: TGTGCCAGCAGTACAGGGGCGCCCTACGAGCAGTACTTC. This codes for CASSTGAPYEQYF.

The rearrangement joins TRBV5-1 to TRBJ1-2, with TRBD1 identical over 9 bases. The CDR3 has 15 amino acids. Per the germline V gene, CDR1 is SGHRS and CDR2 is YFSETQ. Losses at the gene ends were 3 bases for V and 8 bases for J; bases not matched to a gene: 11. The DNA of the CDR3 is TGCGCCAGCAGCTCGACCGGGACAGGGTCCCACGGCTACACCTTC. Amino acid sequence: CASSSTGTGSHGYTF. The variable domain in full, with the rest retrieved from reference TRBV5-1 and TRBJ1-2, is KAGVTQTPRYLIKTRGQQVTLSCSPISGHRSVSWYQQTPGQGLQFLFEYFSETQRNKGNFPGRFSGRQFSNSRSEMNVSTLELGDSALYLCASSSTGTGSHGYTFGSGTRLTVV.